This TCR beta chain was obtained from a study of blood T cell repertoires in COVID-19. About the research overall: Donors in the United States, Italy and Spain gave samples during acute or convalescent COVID-19. Sample material is recorded as cDNA or gDNA derived from T cells, B-cell-depleted T cells, or PBMCs.

The V and J ends lost 0 bases and 5 bases, in that order; junction bases with no gene match: 7. Germline loops: CDR1 SGHNT, CDR2 YYREEE (reference sequence). The CDR3 consists of 15 residues. Original processing notes: Amplification with reference gene primers provided the estimates of nucleated cell counts. Method: immunoSEQ multiplex PCR; TCRdb's copy keeps in-frame clones and lacks some. From that table come the V and J calls and clone size; the DNA was used to work out D and trimming. The sample comprises around 97,000 clones, more than 70% of which are singletons, and 20% rests with the top ten.

The TCR was taken from a human donor in a cohort sampled during active COVID-19. The chain is built from TRBV5-4 and TRBJ2-5; 7 nucleotides align to TRBD1. The material sequenced was peripheral blood. CDR3 protein: CASSLATGVRETQYF. DNA of the CDR3: TGTGCCAGCAGCTTGGCAACAGGGGTTAGGGAGACCCAGTACTTC.